The 30 T cell receptor beta chains listed next were all sequenced from one sample in a study of OX40 agonist ivuxolimab in advanced cancers. Produced via immunoSEQ multiplex PCR; TCRdb's table is partial and in-frame only. The sample has tens of thousands of clones, over 65% seen once. Sequences were derived from CD4+ or CD8+ T cells sorted from blood, sampled in a trial of the OX40 agonist ivuxolimab. These receptors were obtained from an adult with an advanced solid tumor such as melanoma, head and neck, liver or kidney cancer.

This clone was picked up a small number of times. The chain recombines TRBV19 with TRBJ1-3; a possible D gene is TRBD1 (6 bases). The CDR3 has 13 amino acids. Germline V lookup: CDR1 LNHDA, CDR2 SQIVND (reference sequence). The V and J ends lost 10 bases and 4 bases respectively, with 14 bases between them. This CDR3 reads CATSVGAGNTIYF. CDR3 DNA: TGTGCCACTTCGGTGGGGGCAGGAAACACCATATATTTT. Looking up the rest from reference TRBV19 and TRBJ1-3 gives the full variable domain: DGGITQSPKYLFRKEGQNVTLSCEQNLNHDAMYWYRQDPGQGLRLIYYSQIVNDFQKGDIAEGYSVSREKKESFPLTVTSAQKNPTAFYLCATSVGAGNTIYFGEGSWLTVV.

This clone was seen only a few times. The chain employs TRBV5-1 and TRBJ1-6, with TRBD1 as a possible D gene (6 bases). The germline V and J ends were trimmed by 3 bases and 11 bases, with 18 bases remaining between them. This CDR3 spans 15 amino acids. Germline V gene lookup returns CDR1 SGHRS and CDR2 YFSETQ. CDR3 in DNA: TGCGCCAGCAGCTCCACCGGGACATCTCTAACACCCCTCCACTTT. Protein: CASSSTGTSLTPLHF. The variable domain in full, with the rest retrieved from reference TRBV5-1 and TRBJ1-6, is KAGVTQTPRYLIKTRGQQVTLSCSPISGHRSVSWYQQTPGQGLQFLFEYFSETQRNKGNFPGRFSGRQFSNSRSEMNVSTLELGDSALYLCASSSTGTSLTPLHFGNGTRLTVT.

This rearrangement joins TRBV7-8 to TRBJ2-1, with 9 bases that match TRBD2. The CDR3 covers 19 residues. CDR1 and CDR2 (germline): SGHVS, FQNEAQ. J lost 2 bases, V lost 7 bases, and 18 bases had no gene match. Here the CDR3 reads CASNSIGGGADTPYNEQFF. Here the CDR3 DNA reads TGTGCCAGCAACTCCATCGGCGGGGGGGCGGATACCCCCTACAATGAGCAGTTCTTC.

This clone is medium-sized within its sample. V gene TRBV7-9 combines with J gene TRBJ1-6; no clear D gene. Germline CDR1 is SEHNR and CDR2 is FQNEAQ (reference sequence). Deletions cut 1 base from V and 8 bases from J, with 6 bases between. The CDR3 is 13 amino acids. The CDR3 nucleotides are TGTGCCAGCAGCTTAGGGCAAGATTCACCCCTCCACTTT. It translates to CASSLGQDSPLHF.

The chain couples TRBV4-3 to TRBJ2-6; maybe TRBD2 (6 bases). The V gene lost 0 bases and the J gene lost 4 bases, with 7 bases spanning the gap. There are 15 residues in the CDR3. CDR1 and CDR2 (germline): LGHNA, YSLEER. The chain's CDR3 is CASSQEGGGANVLTF. In nucleotides, the CDR3 is TGCGCCAGCAGCCAAGAGGGAGGAGGGGCCAACGTCCTGACTTTC.

This clone has just one count. The chain employs TRBV6-1 and TRBJ2-7; no firm D call. Trimming took off 1 base at V and 9 bases at J, with 10 bases between the two ends. This CDR3 contains 12 residues. Germline-derived CDR1 and CDR2 are MNHNS and SASEGT. CDR3 DNA sequence: TGTGCCAGCAGTGAAGTACGGTCGAGGCAGTACTTC. Its protein is CASSEVRSRQYF.

This clone was counted a few times. The genes are TRBV27 and TRBJ1-5, with TRBD1 identical over 9 bases. The J segment lost 0 bases and the V segment lost 8 bases, leaving 8 bases of the junction unmatched. The CDR3 is 16 residues long. The germline V gene has CDR1 MNHEY and CDR2 SMNVEV (reference sequence). The CDR3 DNA sequence: TGTGCCAGCGGGGGACAGGGAATAGCTAGCAATCAGCCCCAGCATTTT. Its protein product is CASGGQGIASNQPQHF.

The chain employs TRBV28 and TRBJ2-7; TRBD2 is a possible D gene (6 bases). This CDR3 is 15 amino acids long. V was clipped by 2 bases and J by 3 bases, with 14 bases between them. CDR1 MDHEN and CDR2 SYDVKM come from the germline V gene. The CDR3 sequence: CASSLLGLTNYEQYF. CDR3 bases: TGTGCCAGCAGTTTACTGGGACTTACAAACTACGAGCAGTACTTC.

The rearrangement links TRBV30 to TRBJ1-5; D is undetermined. The germline V gene has CDR1 GTSNPN and CDR2 SVGIG (reference sequence). This CDR3 has 15 residues. V shed 2 bases and J shed 2 bases, with 13 bases lying between them. Here the CDR3 reads CAWSKVAVGNQPQHF. The CDR3 region has the DNA TGTGCCTGGAGTAAAGTTGCTGTTGGCAATCAGCCCCAGCATTTT.

This clone was counted between two and nine times. This chain connects TRBV4-2 to TRBJ2-2; the D is unclear. The CDR3 covers 15 residues. CDR1 is LGHNA and CDR2 is YNFKEQ in the germline V gene. Trimming removed 6 bases at V and 2 bases at J, with 13 bases between. CDR3 bases: TGTGCCAGCAGTCCGACACGAATTAACACCGGGGAGCTGTTTTTT. This sequence encodes CASSPTRINTGELFF.

The chain combines TRBV5-5 with TRBJ2-2, with D hard to call. The germline CDR1 and CDR2 sequences are SGHKS and YYEKEE (reference sequence). Trimming removed 0 bases from V and 6 bases from J, with 0 bases in between. The CDR3 consists of 11 residues. The CDR3: CASSLAGELFF. The CDR3 DNA is TGTGCCAGCAGCTTGGCCGGGGAGCTGTTTTTT. Combining the CDR3 with reference TRBV5-5 and TRBJ2-2 gives the whole variable domain DAGVTQSPTHLIKTRGQQVTLRCSPISGHKSVSWYQQVLGQGPQFIFQYYEKEERGRGNFPDRFSARQFPNYSSELNVNALLLGDSALYLCASSLAGELFFGEGSRLTVL.

This clone showed up just once. The CDR3 coding sequence is TGTGCCATCAGGTCAGAAGGGAGCTCTGGAAACACCATATATTTT. Protein sequence: CAIRSEGSSGNTIYF. This sequence joins TRBV10-3 and TRBJ1-3; no clear D. The germline V gene has CDR1 ENHRY and CDR2 SYGVKD. Trimming pared 6 bases from V and 0 bases from J, leaving 12 bases between. This CDR3 has 15 amino acids.

The chain joins TRBV7-8 to TRBJ2-7; 10 positions agree with TRBD1. CDR3 size: 17 residues. In germline, CDR1 is SGHVS, CDR2 FQNEAQ. The V segment lost 7 bases and the J segment 3 bases; nucleotides outside the gene matches: 15. CDR3 bases: TGTGCCAGCACCCTCGGCGGACAGGGGGGAACCTACTACGAGCAGTACTTC. The encoded protein is CASTLGGQGGTYYEQYF.

This clone was observed a few times. DNA of the CDR3: TGTGCCAGCAGTATCCAGGGGCCTGGGGCCAACGTCCTGACTTTC. As protein: CASSIQGPGANVLTF. This chain joins TRBV2 and TRBJ2-6; D is perhaps TRBD1 (6 bases). There are 15 residues in the CDR3. Germline V gives CDR1 SNHLY, CDR2 FYNNEI. Trimming removed 5 bases at V and 2 bases at J, with 10 bases between.

The chain employs TRBV7-2 and TRBJ1-2; 7 positions match TRBD1. Germline-derived CDR1 and CDR2 are SGHTA and FQGNSA. Germline trimming cut 4 bases from V and 3 bases from J; bases unmatched to any gene: 11. The CDR3 consists of 16 residues. In DNA form, the CDR3 reads TGTGCCAGCAGCTCCTCGACAGGGCTTTCTTACTATGGCTACACCTTC. Translated, it gives CASSSSTGLSYYGYTF.

J is TRBJ1-1 and V is TRBV9; possible D gene TRBD1, 5 bases. The V end lost 2 bases, the J end lost 8 bases, and 16 bases lay between the germline ends. The CDR3 loop spans 14 amino acids. Germline V CDR1 and CDR2: SGDLS, YYNGEE. The CDR3 DNA reads as TGTGCCAGCAGCGTGGAAGGAAGTGGGGGGGAAGCTTTCTTT. It translates to CASSVEGSGGEAFF.

The rearrangement joins TRBV11-2 to TRBJ2-3; 12 positions match TRBD2. The germline gives CDR1 SGHAT, CDR2 FQNNGV. The V and J ends lost 5 bases and 5 bases, in that order; junction bases with no gene match: 5. The CDR3 runs to 15 residues. For the CDR3, the DNA is TGTGCCAGCAGCACACTAGCGGGGGGTGGAGATACGCAGTATTTT. As protein: CASSTLAGGGDTQYF. The variable domain in full, with the rest retrieved from reference TRBV11-2 and TRBJ2-3, is EAGVAQSPRYKIIEKRQSVAFWCNPISGHATLYWYQQILGQGPKLLIQFQNNGVVDDSQLPKDRFSAERLKGVDSTLKIQPAKLEDSAVYLCASSTLAGGGDTQYFGPGTRLTVL.

There are a few counts of this clone. The CDR3 sequence: CASKTGINEKLFF. The CDR3 nucleotides are TGTGCCAGCAAGACAGGGATTAATGAAAAACTGTTTTTT. J is TRBJ1-4 and V is TRBV6-5, with 7 nucleotides matching TRBD1. J gave up 4 bases and V 7 bases, and 3 bases lay outside the gene matches. CDR1 is MNHEY, CDR2 SVGAGI, per germline. CDR3 length equals 13 residues.

This sequence joins TRBV6-9 and TRBJ2-2; D is undetermined. The CDR3 contains 13 residues. V dropped 2 bases and J dropped 8 bases, with 9 bases sitting between them. Germline CDR1 reads MNHGY; CDR2 reads SVAAGI. CDR3 DNA: TGTGCCAGCAGTTATAGCCCGGAAGGGGAGCTGTTTTTT. Translated: CASSYSPEGELFF.

In this sample, this clone turned up a few times. The chain joins TRBV5-1 to TRBJ1-2; TRBD1 might be the D (5 bases). Germline V lookup: CDR1 SGHRS, CDR2 YFSETQ. Trimming took 0 bases from V and 5 from J, leaving 5 bases between them. The length of the CDR3 is 12 residues. The CDR3 nucleotides are TGCGCCAGCAGCTTGGAGGGGTATGGCTACACCTTC. Its translation is CASSLEGYGYTF.

The chain carries TRBV6-1 and TRBJ1-1, with D unresolved. Looked up from germline, CDR1 is MNHNS and CDR2 is SASEGT. Deletions cut 5 bases from V and 0 bases from J, with 7 bases between. The CDR3 is 13 residues long. The CDR3 region has the DNA TGTGCCAGCAGTCAAGGAGTGAACACTGAAGCTTTCTTT. Translation gives CASSQGVNTEAFF.

The chain joins TRBV29-1 to TRBJ2-6; no clear D gene. Looked up from germline, CDR1 is SQVTM and CDR2 is ANQGSEA. The CDR3 runs 14 residues. V shed 4 bases and J shed 2 bases, with 9 bases lying between them. Here the CDR3 DNA reads TGCAGCGTTGGGGATAGGGCTGGGGCCAACGTCCTGACTTTC. This codes for CSVGDRAGANVLTF. The whole variable domain, remainder taken from reference TRBV29-1 and TRBJ2-6, is SAVISQKPSRDICQRGTSLTIQCQVDSQVTMMFWYRQQPGQSLTLIATANQGSEATYESGFVIDKFPISRPNLTFSTLTVSNMSPEDSSIYLCSVGDRAGANVLTFGAGSRLTVL.

The CDR3 loop is CASSQDGSGGARDTQYF. Written as DNA, the CDR3 is TGCGCCAGCAGCCAAGATGGTAGCGGGGGGGCAAGAGATACGCAGTATTTT. The chain has TRBV4-1 and TRBJ2-3; TRBD2 agrees at 11 bases. Per the germline V gene, CDR1 is MGHRA and CDR2 is YSYEKL. The ends lost 0 bases at V and 5 bases at J; junction bases unmatched: 7. This CDR3 region has 17 residues.

The V call is TRBV13, the J call TRBJ2-3, with D maybe TRBD2 (6 bases). The CDR3 covers 18 residues. The germline V and J ends were trimmed by 0 bases and 3 bases, with 19 bases remaining between them. Germline CDR1 is PRHDT and CDR2 is FYEKMQ (reference sequence). CDR3 residues: CASSLGMSPGELTDTQYF. As DNA, the CDR3 is TGTGCCAGCAGCTTAGGGATGTCTCCGGGGGAGCTTACAGATACGCAGTATTTT.

This chain links TRBV7-9 with TRBJ1-1; possible D gene TRBD1, 5 bases. CDR3 length: 16 amino acids. The V gene lost 4 bases and the J gene lost 1 base, with 16 bases spanning the gap. CDR1 SEHNR and CDR2 FQNEAQ come from the germline V gene (reference sequence). The CDR3 here is CASSSPQWGGNTEAFF. CDR3 nucleotide sequence: TGTGCCAGCAGCTCCCCTCAGTGGGGGGGGAACACTGAAGCTTTCTTT.

Concerning this clone: Within the sample, other DNA sequences also encode this same CDR3. The chain uses TRBV9 and TRBJ2-2, with D perhaps matching TRBD1 (5 bases). CDR3 length: 15 amino acids. Germline V gives CDR1 SGDLS, CDR2 YYNGEE. Trimming cost V 0 bases and J 2 bases, with 8 bases left between them. In DNA, the CDR3 is TGTGCCAGCAGCGTAGGGGGCAGCAACACCGGGGAGCTGTTTTTT. Protein sequence: CASSVGGSNTGELFF.

CDR3 in DNA: TGTGCCAGCAGTTTATCGTTCGGGGTAGGTACTGAAGCTTTCTTT. It encodes CASSLSFGVGTEAFF. This rearrangement joins TRBV27 to TRBJ1-1; D gene ambiguous. Trimming shortened V by 0 bases and J by 5 bases, and 13 bases separated the two germline ends. Germline CDR1 and CDR2: MNHEY and SMNVEV (reference sequence). The CDR3 contains 15 residues.

The CDR3 loop reads CASRARAGGPRSNEQFF. The CDR3 region has the DNA TGTGCCAGCAGGGCCCGAGCGGGGGGGCCGAGAAGCAATGAGCAGTTCTTC. The chain has TRBV27 and TRBJ2-1; TRBD2 matches at 10 bases. Trimming cost V 6 bases and J 6 bases; bases outside gene matches: 14. CDR3 size: 17 residues. Germline V gives CDR1 MNHEY, CDR2 SMNVEV (reference sequence).

The chain is built from TRBV10-3 and TRBJ2-5; 16 bases are a match to TRBD2. V shed 8 bases and J 5 bases; nucleotides not matched to a gene: 8. Germline V CDR1 and CDR2: ENHRY, SYGVKD. This CDR3 spans 16 amino acids. The CDR3 DNA reads as TGTGCCATCGGAAAGGGACTAGCGGGGGGGATGGAGACCCAGTACTTC. Protein sequence: CAIGKGLAGGMETQYF.

The chain employs TRBV11-2 and TRBJ2-2; 10 positions match TRBD1. J lost 7 bases, V lost 3 bases, and 8 bases had no gene match. CDR1 is SGHAT, CDR2 FQNNGV, per germline. The CDR3 has 16 amino acids. CDR3 DNA: TGTGCCAGCAGCTTTCCGACAGGGGGCTATGGCGGGGAGCTGTTTTTT. It specifies CASSFPTGGYGGELFF.